Below, 9 T cell receptor beta chains from the same sample are listed, as sequenced in a study of cytomegalovirus exposure and HLA in healthy donors. The PCR used 60 Vbeta and 13 Jbeta primers. This table comes from immunoSEQ multiplex PCR, and its TCRdb copy is limited to in-frame clones, with some not included. This sample's table has about 190,000 clones. The sequenced material came from PBMCs. The receptors were sampled from a woman in her twenties or thirties in good health and CMV-seropositive.

This chain links TRBV20-1 with TRBJ1-2; weak D call: TRBD1 (6 bases). Germline V gives CDR1 DFQATT, CDR2 SNEGSKA (reference sequence). The CDR3 extends over 10 amino acids. V was shortened by 8 bases and J by 6 bases, with 10 bases between the two germline ends. CDR3: CSRYRDGYTF. DNA for the CDR3: TGCAGTCGCTACAGGGATGGCTACACCTTC.

The CDR3 reads CASGTSGTGVGSVETQYF. The CDR3 DNA reads as TGTGCTAGTGGTACCTCTGGGACAGGGGTTGGATCGGTGGAGACCCAGTACTTC. The rearrangement links TRBV12-5 to TRBJ2-5; 10 bases line up with TRBD1. The CDR3 loop spans 18 amino acids. Germline CDR1 reads LGHNT; CDR2 reads FRNRAP. The ends lost 5 bases at V and 5 bases at J; junction bases unmatched: 17.

The CDR3 here is CAAQGYTEAFF. Written as DNA, the CDR3 is TGTGCGGCACAGGGGTACACTGAAGCTTTCTTT. The genes are TRBV19 and TRBJ1-1, with 7 bases lining up with TRBD1. Germline-derived CDR1 and CDR2 are LNHDA and SQIVND (reference sequence). The CDR3 is 11 amino acids.

The chain couples TRBV6-5 to TRBJ2-7; 8 bases align to TRBD2. Germline V gives CDR1 MNHEY, CDR2 SVGAGI. J was trimmed by 7 bases and V by 7 bases; bases with no gene match: 15. This CDR3 is 15 amino acids long. The chain's CDR3 is CASNYQRESATEQYF. As DNA, the CDR3 is TGTGCCAGCAATTATCAGCGGGAGTCCGCTACGGAGCAGTACTTC.

This sequence joins TRBV27 and TRBJ2-7; the match to TRBD2 covers 10 bases. The CDR3 totals 13 residues. The V and J ends lost 5 bases and 6 bases, in that order; junction bases with no gene match: 4. In germline, CDR1 is MNHEY, CDR2 SMNVEV (reference sequence). In DNA, the CDR3 is TGTGCCAGCAGTCCGGGACTAGCGTTCGAGCAGTACTTC. It encodes CASSPGLAFEQYF.

J is TRBJ2-7 and V is TRBV14; D unclear. The CDR3 has 13 residues. Trimming pared 0 bases from V and 6 bases from J, leaving 9 bases between. From germline, CDR1 is SGHDN and CDR2 FVKESK. The CDR3 spells CASSQDFRFEQYF. In nucleotides, the CDR3 is TGTGCCAGCAGCCAAGATTTTCGGTTCGAGCAGTACTTC.

This chain connects TRBV30 to TRBJ2-7, with 7 positions matching TRBD1. Germline V gene data show CDR1 as GTSNPN and CDR2 as SVGIG (reference sequence). This CDR3 is built from 11 residues. The J segment lost 11 bases and the V segment lost 0 bases, leaving 4 bases of the junction unmatched. The CDR3 region is CAWSVGGKKYF. Written as DNA, the CDR3 is TGTGCCTGGAGTGTAGGGGGCAAGAAGTACTTC.

The chain combines TRBV5-4 with TRBJ1-5; no clear D gene. V lost 4 bases to trimming and J lost 8 bases, with 19 bases between them. CDR3 length: 15 residues. Germline CDR1 SGHNT, CDR2 YYREEE (reference sequence). The DNA for the CDR3 is TGTGCCAGCAGCCTGTCCTCGCGCCCCAGCGAGCCCCAGCATTTT. It specifies CASSLSSRPSEPQHF.

The CDR3 protein is CATSRGTGTGATEAFF. The CDR3 nucleotides are TGTGCCACCAGCAGAGGAACCGGGACAGGGGCAACTGAAGCTTTCTTT. The gene calls are TRBV15 and TRBJ1-1; 10 nucleotides line up with TRBD1. CDR3 length: 16 residues. J was trimmed by 5 bases and V by 1 base; bases with no gene match: 7. CDR1 LNHNV and CDR2 YYDKDF come from the germline V gene (reference sequence).